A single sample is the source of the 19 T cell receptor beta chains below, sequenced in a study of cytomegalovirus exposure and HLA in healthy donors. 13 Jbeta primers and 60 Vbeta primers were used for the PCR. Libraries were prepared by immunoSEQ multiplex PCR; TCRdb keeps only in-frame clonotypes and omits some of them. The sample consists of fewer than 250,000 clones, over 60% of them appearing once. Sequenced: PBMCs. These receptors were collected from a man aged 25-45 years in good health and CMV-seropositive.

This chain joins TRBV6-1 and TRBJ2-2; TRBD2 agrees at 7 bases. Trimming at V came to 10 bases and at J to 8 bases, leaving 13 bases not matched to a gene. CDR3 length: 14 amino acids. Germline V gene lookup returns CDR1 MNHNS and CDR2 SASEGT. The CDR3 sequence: CATIALAWTGELFF. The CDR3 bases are TGTGCCACGATCGCACTAGCGTGGACTGGGGAGCTGTTTTTT.

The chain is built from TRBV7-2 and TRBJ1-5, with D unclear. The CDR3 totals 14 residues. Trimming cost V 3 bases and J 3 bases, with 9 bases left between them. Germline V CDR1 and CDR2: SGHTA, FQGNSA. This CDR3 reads CASSFAINNQPQHF. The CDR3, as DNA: TGTGCCAGCAGCTTTGCGATAAACAATCAGCCCCAGCATTTT.

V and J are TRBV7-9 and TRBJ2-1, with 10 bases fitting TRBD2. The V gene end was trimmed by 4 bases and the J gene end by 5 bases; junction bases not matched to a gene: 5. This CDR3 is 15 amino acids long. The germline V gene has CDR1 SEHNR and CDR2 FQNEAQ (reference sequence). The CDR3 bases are TGTGCCAGCAGCTCTCCCGGGACTAGCGACAATGAGCAGTTCTTC. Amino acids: CASSSPGTSDNEQFF.

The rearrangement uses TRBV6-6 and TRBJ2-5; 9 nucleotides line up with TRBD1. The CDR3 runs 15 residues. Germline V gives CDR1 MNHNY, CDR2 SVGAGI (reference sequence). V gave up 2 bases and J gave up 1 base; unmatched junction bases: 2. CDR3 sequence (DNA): TGTGCCAGCAGTTACACGACAGGGGGCCAAGAGACCCAGTACTTC. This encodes CASSYTTGGQETQYF.

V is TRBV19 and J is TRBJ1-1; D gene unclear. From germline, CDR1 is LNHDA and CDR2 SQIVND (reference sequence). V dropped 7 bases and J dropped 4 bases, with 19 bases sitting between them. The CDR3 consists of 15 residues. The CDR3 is CASTTLDRRSTEAFF. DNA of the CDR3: TGTGCCAGTACCACCCTAGACCGACGGAGCACTGAAGCTTTCTTT.

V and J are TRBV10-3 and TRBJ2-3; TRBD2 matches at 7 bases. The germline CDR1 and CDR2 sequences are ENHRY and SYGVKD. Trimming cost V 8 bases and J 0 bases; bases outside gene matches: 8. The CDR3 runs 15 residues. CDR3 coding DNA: TGTGCCATCCGGAGCAGCGGGGCTAGCACAGATACGCAGTATTTT. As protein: CAIRSSGASTDTQYF.

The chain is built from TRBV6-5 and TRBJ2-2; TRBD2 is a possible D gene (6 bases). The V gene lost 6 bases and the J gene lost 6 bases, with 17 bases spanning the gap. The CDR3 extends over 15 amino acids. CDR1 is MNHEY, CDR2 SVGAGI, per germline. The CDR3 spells CASREGGEPAGELFF. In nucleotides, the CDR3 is TGTGCCAGCAGGGAGGGAGGAGAACCGGCCGGGGAGCTGTTTTTT.

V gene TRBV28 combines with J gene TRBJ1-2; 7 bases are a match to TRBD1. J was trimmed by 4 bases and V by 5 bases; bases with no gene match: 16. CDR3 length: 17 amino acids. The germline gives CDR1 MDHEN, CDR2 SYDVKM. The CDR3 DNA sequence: TGTGCCAGCAGTCCAGGGGGGACATCCAACTCGGGCTATGGCTACACCTTC. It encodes CASSPGGTSNSGYGYTF.

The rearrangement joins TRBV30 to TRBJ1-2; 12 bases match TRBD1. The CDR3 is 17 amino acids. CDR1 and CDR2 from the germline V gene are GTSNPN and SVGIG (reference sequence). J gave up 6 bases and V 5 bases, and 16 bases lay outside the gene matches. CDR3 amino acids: CAWHPRDRGHGLHGYTF. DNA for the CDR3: TGTGCCTGGCACCCCCGGGACAGGGGGCATGGGCTTCATGGCTACACCTTC.

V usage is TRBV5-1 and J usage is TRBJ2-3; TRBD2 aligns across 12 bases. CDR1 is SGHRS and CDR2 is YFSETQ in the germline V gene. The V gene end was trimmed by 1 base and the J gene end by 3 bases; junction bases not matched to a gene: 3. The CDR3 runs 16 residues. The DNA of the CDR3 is TGCGCCAGCAGCTTGATGGGGACTAGCGGGACAGATACGCAGTATTTT. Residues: CASSLMGTSGTDTQYF.

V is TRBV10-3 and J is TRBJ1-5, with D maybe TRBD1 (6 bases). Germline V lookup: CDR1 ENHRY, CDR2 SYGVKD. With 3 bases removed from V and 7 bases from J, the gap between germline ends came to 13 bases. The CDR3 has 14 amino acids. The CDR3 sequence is CAISEQGPGQPQHF. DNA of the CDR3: TGTGCCATCAGTGAACAGGGCCCGGGGCAGCCCCAGCATTTT.

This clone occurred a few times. The CDR3 nucleotides read TGTGCCAGCAGAACGGGACTGAACACCGGGGAGCTGTTTTTT. As protein: CASRTGLNTGELFF. The genes are TRBV27 and TRBJ2-2, with a weak D call TRBD2 (6 bases). The germline V gene encodes CDR1 MNHEY and CDR2 SMNVEV (reference sequence). Trimming took 6 bases from V and 1 from J, leaving 9 bases between them. The CDR3 sequence is 14 residues long.

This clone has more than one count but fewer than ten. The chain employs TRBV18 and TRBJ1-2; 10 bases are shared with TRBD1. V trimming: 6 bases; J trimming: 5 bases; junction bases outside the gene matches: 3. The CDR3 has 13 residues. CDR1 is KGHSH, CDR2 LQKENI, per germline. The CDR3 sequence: CASSQDRGYGYTF. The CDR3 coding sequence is TGTGCCAGCTCTCAGGACAGGGGGTATGGCTACACCTTC.

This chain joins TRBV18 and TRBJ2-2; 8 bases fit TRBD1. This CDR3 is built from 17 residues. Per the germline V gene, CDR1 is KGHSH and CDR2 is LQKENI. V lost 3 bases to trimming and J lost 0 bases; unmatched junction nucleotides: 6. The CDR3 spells CASSPPGTGSNTGELFF. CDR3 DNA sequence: TGTGCCAGCTCACCGCCCGGGACAGGATCGAACACCGGGGAGCTGTTTTTT.

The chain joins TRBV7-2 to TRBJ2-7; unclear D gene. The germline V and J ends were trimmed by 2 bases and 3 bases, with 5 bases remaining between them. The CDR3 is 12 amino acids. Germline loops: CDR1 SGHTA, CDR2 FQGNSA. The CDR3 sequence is CASSLTHYEQYF. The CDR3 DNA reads TGTGCCAGCAGCTTAACTCACTACGAGCAGTACTTC.

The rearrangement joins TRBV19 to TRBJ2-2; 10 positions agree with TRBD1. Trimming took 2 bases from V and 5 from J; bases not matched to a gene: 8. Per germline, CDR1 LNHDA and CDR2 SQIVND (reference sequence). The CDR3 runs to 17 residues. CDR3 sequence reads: CASSIRGQGFGTGELFF. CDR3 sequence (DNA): TGTGCCAGTAGTATAAGGGGACAGGGGTTTGGAACCGGGGAGCTGTTTTTT.

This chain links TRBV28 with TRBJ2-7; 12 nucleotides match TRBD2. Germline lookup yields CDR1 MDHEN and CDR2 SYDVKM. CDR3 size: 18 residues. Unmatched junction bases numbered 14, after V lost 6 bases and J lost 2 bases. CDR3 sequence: CASSATGYTSGRPYEQYF. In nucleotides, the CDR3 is TGTGCCAGCAGCGCCACAGGGTATACTAGCGGGAGGCCCTACGAGCAGTACTTC. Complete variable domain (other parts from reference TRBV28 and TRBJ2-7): DVKVTQSSRYLVKRTGEKVFLECVQDMDHENMFWYRQDPGLGLRLIYFSYDVKMKEKGDIPEGYSVSREKKERFSLILESASTNQTSMYLCASSATGYTSGRPYEQYFGPGTRLTVT.

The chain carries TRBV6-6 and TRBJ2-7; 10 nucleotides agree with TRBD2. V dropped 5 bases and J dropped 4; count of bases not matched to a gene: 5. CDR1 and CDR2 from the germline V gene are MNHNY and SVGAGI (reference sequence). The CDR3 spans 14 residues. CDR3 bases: TGTGCCAGCAGTCTGGGACTAGCGCATTACGAGCAGTACTTC. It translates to CASSLGLAHYEQYF.

The chain's CDR3 is CASSFRDEQFF. CDR3 bases: TGTGCCAGCAGTTTCCGGGATGAGCAGTTCTTC. This chain uses TRBV27 with TRBJ2-1; D is undetermined. Trimming stripped 3 bases from V and 8 bases from J, with 5 bases between. Germline lookup yields CDR1 MNHEY and CDR2 SMNVEV (reference sequence). The CDR3 sequence is 11 residues long.